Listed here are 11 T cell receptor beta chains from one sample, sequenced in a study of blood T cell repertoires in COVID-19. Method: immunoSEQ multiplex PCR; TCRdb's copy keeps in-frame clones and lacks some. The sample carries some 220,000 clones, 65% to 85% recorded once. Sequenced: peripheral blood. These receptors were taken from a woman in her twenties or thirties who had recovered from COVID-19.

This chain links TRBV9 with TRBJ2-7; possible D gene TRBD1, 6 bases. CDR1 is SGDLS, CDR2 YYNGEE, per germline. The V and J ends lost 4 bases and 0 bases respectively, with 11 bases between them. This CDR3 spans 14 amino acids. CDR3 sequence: CASSSRTDSYEQYF. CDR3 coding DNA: TGTGCCAGCAGCTCCCGGACAGACTCCTACGAGCAGTACTTC.

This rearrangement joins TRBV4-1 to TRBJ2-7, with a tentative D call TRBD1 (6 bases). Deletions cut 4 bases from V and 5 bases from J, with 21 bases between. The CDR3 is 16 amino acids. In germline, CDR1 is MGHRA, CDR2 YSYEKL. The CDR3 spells CASSRVHRANIDEQYF. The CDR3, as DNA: TGCGCCAGCAGCCGAGTTCACAGGGCCAACATCGACGAGCAGTACTTC.

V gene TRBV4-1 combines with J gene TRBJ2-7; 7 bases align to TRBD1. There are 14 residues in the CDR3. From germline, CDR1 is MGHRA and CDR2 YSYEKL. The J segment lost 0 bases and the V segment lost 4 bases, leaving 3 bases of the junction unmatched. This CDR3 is CASSRQGPSYEQYF. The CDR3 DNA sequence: TGCGCCAGCAGCCGACAGGGCCCCTCCTACGAGCAGTACTTC.

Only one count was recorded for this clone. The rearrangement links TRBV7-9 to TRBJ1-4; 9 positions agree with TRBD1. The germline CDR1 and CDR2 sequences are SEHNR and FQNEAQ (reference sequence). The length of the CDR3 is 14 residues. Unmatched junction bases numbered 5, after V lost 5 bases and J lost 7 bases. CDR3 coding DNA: TGTGCCAGCAGCCCAGGGACAGGGATTGAAAAACTGTTTTTT. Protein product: CASSPGTGIEKLFF.

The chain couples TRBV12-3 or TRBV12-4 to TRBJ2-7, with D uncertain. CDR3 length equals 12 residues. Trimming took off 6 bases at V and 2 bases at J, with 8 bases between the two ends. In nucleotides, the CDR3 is TGTGCCAGCAGCCCGAGTCCCTACGAGCAGTACTTC. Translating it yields CASSPSPYEQYF.

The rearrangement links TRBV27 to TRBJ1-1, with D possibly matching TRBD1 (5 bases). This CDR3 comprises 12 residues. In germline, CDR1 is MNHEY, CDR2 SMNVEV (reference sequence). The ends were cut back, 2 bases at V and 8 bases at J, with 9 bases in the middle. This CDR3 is CASSLRGAEAFF. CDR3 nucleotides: TGTGCCAGCAGTTTAAGGGGCGCCGAAGCTTTCTTT.

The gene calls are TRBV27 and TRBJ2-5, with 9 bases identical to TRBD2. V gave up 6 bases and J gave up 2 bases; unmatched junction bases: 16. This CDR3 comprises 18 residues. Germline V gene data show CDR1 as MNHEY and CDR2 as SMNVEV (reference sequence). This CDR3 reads CASSLGAGGSSFQETQYF. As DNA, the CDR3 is TGTGCCAGCAGCCTCGGGGCGGGAGGGTCCTCCTTTCAAGAGACCCAGTACTTC.

The CDR3 bases are TGTGCCTCTGGAGGACAGGGCTCTGGGGCCAACGTCCTGACTTTC. This codes for CASGGQGSGANVLTF. The J gene is TRBJ2-6, the V gene TRBV10-3; 8 bases line up with TRBD1. The V gene's germline CDR1 is ENHRY and CDR2 SYGVKD. Trimming took 11 bases from V and 0 from J; bases not matched to a gene: 6. This CDR3 is built from 15 residues.

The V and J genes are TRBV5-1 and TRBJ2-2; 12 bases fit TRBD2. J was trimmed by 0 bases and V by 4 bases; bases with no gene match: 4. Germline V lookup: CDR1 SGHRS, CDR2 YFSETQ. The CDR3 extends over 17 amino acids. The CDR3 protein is CASSRGTSGSNTGELFF. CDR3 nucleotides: TGCGCCAGCAGCCGCGGGACTAGCGGGTCGAACACCGGGGAGCTGTTTTTT. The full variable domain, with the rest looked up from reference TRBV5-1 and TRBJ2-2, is KAGVTQTPRYLIKTRGQQVTLSCSPISGHRSVSWYQQTPGQGLQFLFEYFSETQRNKGNFPGRFSGRQFSNSRSEMNVSTLELGDSALYLCASSRGTSGSNTGELFFGEGSRLTVL.

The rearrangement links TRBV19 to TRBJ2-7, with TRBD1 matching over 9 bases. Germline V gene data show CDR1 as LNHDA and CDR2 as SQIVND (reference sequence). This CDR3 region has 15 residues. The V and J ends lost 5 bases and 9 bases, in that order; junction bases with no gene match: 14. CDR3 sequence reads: CASSAPGQGLTLQYF. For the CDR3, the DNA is TGTGCCAGTAGTGCCCCGGGACAGGGATTGACGTTGCAGTACTTC. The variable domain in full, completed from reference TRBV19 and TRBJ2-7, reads DGGITQSPKYLFRKEGQNVTLSCEQNLNHDAMYWYRQDPGQGLRLIYYSQIVNDFQKGDIAEGYSVSREKKESFPLTVTSAQKNPTAFYLCASSAPGQGLTLQYFGPGTRLTVT.

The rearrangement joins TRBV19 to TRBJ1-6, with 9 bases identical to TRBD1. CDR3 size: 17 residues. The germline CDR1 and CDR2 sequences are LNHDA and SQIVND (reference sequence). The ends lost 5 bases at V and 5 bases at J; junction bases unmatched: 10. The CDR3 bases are TGTGCCAGTAGTTCCCGGACAGGGGAAAGGAATAATTCACCCCTCCACTTT. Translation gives CASSSRTGERNNSPLHF.